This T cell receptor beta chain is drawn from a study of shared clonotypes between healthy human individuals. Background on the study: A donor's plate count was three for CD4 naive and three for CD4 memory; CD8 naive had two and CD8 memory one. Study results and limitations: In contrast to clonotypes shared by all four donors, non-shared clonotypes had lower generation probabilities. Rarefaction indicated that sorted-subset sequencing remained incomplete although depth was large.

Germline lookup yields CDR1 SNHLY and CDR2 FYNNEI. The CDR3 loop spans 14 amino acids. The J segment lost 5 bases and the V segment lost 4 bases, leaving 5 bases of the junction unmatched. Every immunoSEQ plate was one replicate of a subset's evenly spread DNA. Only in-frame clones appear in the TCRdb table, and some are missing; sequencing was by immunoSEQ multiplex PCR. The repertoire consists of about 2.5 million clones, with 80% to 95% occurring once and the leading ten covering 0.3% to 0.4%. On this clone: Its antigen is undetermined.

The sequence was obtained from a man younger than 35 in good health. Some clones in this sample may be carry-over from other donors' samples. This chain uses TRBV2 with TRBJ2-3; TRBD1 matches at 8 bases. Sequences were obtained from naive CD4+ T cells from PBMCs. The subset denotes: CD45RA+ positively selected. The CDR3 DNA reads TGTGCCAGCAGTGGACAGGGGCTGGGAGATACGCAGTATTTT. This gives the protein CASSGQGLGDTQYF.